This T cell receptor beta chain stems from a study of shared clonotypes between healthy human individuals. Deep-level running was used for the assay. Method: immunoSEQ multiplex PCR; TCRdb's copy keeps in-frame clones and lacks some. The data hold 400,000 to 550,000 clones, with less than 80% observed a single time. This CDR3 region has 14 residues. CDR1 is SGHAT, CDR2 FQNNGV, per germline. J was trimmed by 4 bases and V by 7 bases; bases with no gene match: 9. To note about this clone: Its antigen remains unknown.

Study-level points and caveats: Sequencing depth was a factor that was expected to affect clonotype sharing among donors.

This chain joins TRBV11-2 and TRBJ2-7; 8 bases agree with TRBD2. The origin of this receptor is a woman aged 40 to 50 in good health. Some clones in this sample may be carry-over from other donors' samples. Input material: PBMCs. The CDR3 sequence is CASTPGLAYYEQYF. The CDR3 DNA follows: TGTGCCAGCACCCCAGGACTAGCTTATTACGAGCAGTACTTC.